This section outlines one T cell receptor beta chain sequence together with its context. Germline-derived CDR1 and CDR2 are MGHRA and YSYEKL. The CDR3 has 13 amino acids. V was cut by 0 bases and J by 7 bases, with 10 bases left in between. This record belongs to a study of blood T cell repertoires in COVID-19. About the research overall: Both acute and convalescent COVID-19 samples were obtained from the United States, Italy and Spain. PBMCs, B-cell-depleted T cells, or T cells provided the cDNA or gDNA that made up the material.

In the source study's methods: Estimation of nucleated cell counts was performed using reference gene primer amplification. Produced via immunoSEQ multiplex PCR; TCRdb's table is partial and in-frame only. The V and J calls and clone size come from that table; D and trimming were worked out from the DNA. The profile shows about 200,000 clones, 84% of them singletons. The Seattle site enrolled patients during active infection and followed them longitudinally. The V gene is TRBV4-1, the J gene TRBJ2-7, with D maybe TRBD2 (5 bases). This TCR derives from an elderly woman with COVID-19, enrolled during active disease. The sequenced sample consisted of peripheral blood. CDR3 bases: TGCGCCAGCAGCCAAGAGTTGAGAGGGGAGCAGTACTTC. Translation: CASSQELRGEQYF.